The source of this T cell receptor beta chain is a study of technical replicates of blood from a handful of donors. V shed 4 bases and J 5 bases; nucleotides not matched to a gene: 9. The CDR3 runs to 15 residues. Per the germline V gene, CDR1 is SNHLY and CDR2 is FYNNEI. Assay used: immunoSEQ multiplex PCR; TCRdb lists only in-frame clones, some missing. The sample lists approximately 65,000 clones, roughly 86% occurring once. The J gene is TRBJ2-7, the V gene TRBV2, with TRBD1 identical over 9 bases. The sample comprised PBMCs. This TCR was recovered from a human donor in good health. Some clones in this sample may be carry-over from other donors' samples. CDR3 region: CASSGSGQGLNEQYF. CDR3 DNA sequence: TGTGCCAGCAGTGGGTCGGGACAGGGTCTAAACGAGCAGTACTTC.